These T cell receptor beta chains were read from a single sample in a study of T cell responses to AZD1222 COVID-19 vaccine. Data came from immunoSEQ multiplex PCR; TCRdb stores just in-frame clones and leaves some out. The sample records about 67,000 clones, 84% being singletons. Sequencing was performed on peripheral blood, taken on day 0 of AZD1222 vaccination. The source of these receptors is an adult in good health. Both conserved end residues are part of each CDR3. Fields, in order: V gene, J gene, D gene, CDR3 protein, CDR3 DNA. The D gene is left open where the match is weak.

V gene: TRBV21-1; J gene: TRBJ1-2; D gene: .; CDR3 protein: CVSRDRYGHGYTF; CDR3 DNA: TGTGTCAGCAGAGATAGATATGGCCATGGCTACACCTTC
V gene: TRBV28; J gene: TRBJ2-7; D gene: .; CDR3 protein: CASSRLGIYSYEQYF; CDR3 DNA: TGTGCCAGCAGCCGTTTGGGGATTTACTCCTACGAGCAGTACTTC
V gene: TRBV19; J gene: TRBJ2-5; D gene: TRBD2; CDR3 protein: CASSTRLAGEETQYF; CDR3 DNA: TGTGCCAGTAGTACGCGACTAGCGGGAGAAGAGACCCAGTACTTC
V gene: TRBV23-1; J gene: TRBJ1-5; D gene: .; CDR3 protein: CASSQSGQQHKEPQHF; CDR3 DNA: TGCGCCAGCAGTCAATCTGGGCAGCAACACAAAGAGCCCCAGCATTTT
V gene: TRBV12-5; J gene: TRBJ2-1; D gene: .; CDR3 protein: CATLYDEQFF; CDR3 DNA: TGTGCTACCCTCTACGATGAGCAGTTCTTC
V gene: TRBV28; J gene: TRBJ1-3; D gene: .; CDR3 protein: CASLGAGNTIYF; CDR3 DNA: TGTGCCAGCTTGGGGGCTGGAAACACCATATATTTT
V gene: TRBV7-6; J gene: TRBJ2-2; D gene: .; CDR3 protein: CASSLGEGRDTGELFF; CDR3 DNA: TGTGCCAGCAGCTTAGGAGAGGGAAGGGACACCGGGGAGCTGTTTTTT
V gene: TRBV5-1; J gene: TRBJ2-1; D gene: TRBD2; CDR3 protein: CASSAGGNRDEQFF; CDR3 DNA: TGCGCCAGCAGTGCGGGGGGAAACCGGGATGAGCAGTTCTTC
V gene: TRBV4-2; J gene: TRBJ2-7; D gene: TRBD1; CDR3 protein: CASSQEWTGVRNEQYF; CDR3 DNA: TGTGCCAGCAGCCAAGAGTGGACAGGGGTTCGCAACGAGCAGTACTTC
V gene: TRBV7-6; J gene: TRBJ1-4; D gene: .; CDR3 protein: CASSLSGTGNEKLFF; CDR3 DNA: TGTGCCAGCAGCTTGTCCGGGACGGGAAATGAAAAACTGTTTTTT
V gene: TRBV7-6; J gene: TRBJ2-2; D gene: .; CDR3 protein: CASSLVGAGTGELFF; CDR3 DNA: TGTGCCAGCAGCTTAGTAGGGGCGGGCACCGGGGAGCTGTTTTTT
V gene: TRBV3-1/TRBV3-2; J gene: TRBJ1-2; D gene: .; CDR3 protein: CASSPTGGRYGYTF; CDR3 DNA: TGTGCCAGCAGCCCCACGGGAGGGCGGTATGGCTACACCTTC
V gene: TRBV19; J gene: TRBJ2-1; D gene: TRBD2; CDR3 protein: CASSRRLAGVSYNEQFF; CDR3 DNA: TGTGCCAGTAGTAGAAGACTAGCGGGAGTGTCCTACAATGAGCAGTTCTTC
V gene: TRBV5-6; J gene: TRBJ2-2; D gene: .; CDR3 protein: CASSLGVTGELFF; CDR3 DNA: TGTGCCAGCAGCTTGGGGGTCACCGGGGAGCTGTTTTTT
V gene: TRBV11-2; J gene: TRBJ1-1; D gene: .; CDR3 protein: CASSLDRSRAFF; CDR3 DNA: TGTGCCAGCAGCTTAGACCGATCGAGAGCTTTCTTT
V gene: TRBV5-1; J gene: TRBJ2-7; D gene: .; CDR3 protein: CASSFRGEVYEQYF; CDR3 DNA: TGCGCCAGCAGCTTTCGAGGCGAGGTCTACGAGCAGTACTTC
V gene: TRBV5-4; J gene: TRBJ2-5; D gene: TRBD1; CDR3 protein: CASSLVETGGLQETQYF; CDR3 DNA: TGTGCCAGCAGCTTGGTGGAGACAGGGGGCCTCCAAGAGACCCAGTACTTC
V gene: TRBV9; J gene: TRBJ2-7; D gene: .; CDR3 protein: CASSPGTHSYEQYF; CDR3 DNA: TGTGCCAGCAGCCCAGGCACCCACTCCTACGAGCAGTACTTC
V gene: TRBV5-1; J gene: TRBJ1-3; D gene: .; CDR3 protein: CASSFWAVQTGNTIYF; CDR3 DNA: TGCGCCAGCAGCTTCTGGGCGGTACAGACTGGAAACACCATATATTTT